This T cell receptor beta chain is from a study of blood T cell repertoires in COVID-19 (dated by TCRdb to about 2020). As for the study more broadly: The collaborator samples originated in the United States, Italy and Spain and spanned the acute and convalescent phases of COVID-19. The samples were drawn from the first 160 participants of the ongoing ImmuneRACE study and from roughly 1,300 subjects provided by 6 global collaborators. The repertoires were made available in a free public database intended to serve as a resource for research on the immune response to SARS-CoV-2. Subjects who had been exposed to COVID-19, were actively infected with it, or had recovered from it provided the deeply sampled blood TCRbeta repertoires that made up the dataset. The material from the prospective study consisted of cDNA or gDNA derived from T cells, B-cell-depleted T cells, or PBMCs. HLA class I and class II types, where available, came from metadata supplied by the sample provider rather than from assay-based typing. The sample metadata nearly always contained a de-identified subject ID, COVID-19 status, age in years and sex.

The full study reports these points: Clinical and demographic metadata were provided uncurated, with the amount varying by source and participant.

TCRbeta CDR3 regions were amplified from genomic DNA by means of the immunoSEQ Assay, a bias-controlled multiplex PCR. As for the original processing: The number of nucleated cells in each sample was estimated from the amplification of reference gene primers within the assay. To quantify the absolute abundance of each unique TCRbeta CDR3 rearrangement, sequence reads were collapsed and filtered. For each sample, productive Simpson clonality was calculated as the square root of Simpson's diversity index over productive rearrangements. TCRdb limited this immuneACCESS table to in-frame rearrangements with V and J called. A share of clones is missing; checked studies link under half to unresolved V genes, and the rest is unexplained. The V and J calls and clone size are taken from that table; D and trimming were inferred from the DNA. The sample table lists 71,000 or so clones, about 86% of them with a count of one. The ten top clones hold over 15% of the sample.

The collaborating institutions used their own protocols to collect whole blood in K2EDTA tubes. Collaborator samples were shipped for TCRbeta analysis as frozen whole blood, isolated PBMCs, or DNA extracted from either sample type. In regard to this clone: Its antigen is currently not known. It has no much larger one-base neighbor in the sample; base qualities were not kept.

The receptor comes from a man at least 80 years old in a cohort sampled during active COVID-19. The sequencing sample was made of peripheral blood.

The nucleotides read TGTGCCATCAGTCGCTCGGAGGGCACAGATACGCAGTATTTT. It translates as CAISRSEGTDTQYF. The rearranged segments are TRBV10-3 and TRBJ2-3, and TRBD2 may be the D gene, going by 5 matching bases. Its CDR3 holds 14 amino acids, cysteine through phenylalanine. Solely the CDR3 DNA is kept, with 42 bases framed from the first base. V drops 5 bases and J drops 1 base, leaving 10 bases in between. CDR1 and CDR2 were assigned from the germline V gene as ENHRY and SYGVKD.